This TCR beta chain is drawn from a study of shared clonotypes between healthy human individuals. Libraries were prepared by immunoSEQ multiplex PCR; TCRdb keeps only in-frame clonotypes and omits some of them. The sample holds roughly 490,000 clones, approximately 79% seen once. The germline CDR1 and CDR2 sequences are SNHLY and FYNNEI. V shed 3 bases and J shed 0 bases, with 12 bases lying between them. The CDR3 has 17 amino acids. The sample taken for sequencing was PBMCs. The chain uses TRBV2 and TRBJ2-6; D not certain. The source is a woman aged 40 to 50 in good health. Some clones in this sample may be carry-over from other donors' samples. CDR3 DNA: TGTGCCAGCAGTGACGGTGTTGGCTCCTCTGGGGCCAACGTCCTGACTTTC. This encodes CASSDGVGSSGANVLTF.